These 13 T cell receptor beta chains were sequenced from one sample in a study of shared clonotypes between healthy human individuals. Data came from immunoSEQ multiplex PCR; TCRdb stores just in-frame clones and leaves some out. The sample lists about half a million clones, over 70% occurring once. The sequencing input was PBMCs. These receptors originate from a woman aged 35 to 49 in good health. Some clones in this sample may be carry-over from other donors' samples.

As concerns this clone: The junction departs from germline at one end; a sequencing error may be responsible. The genes are TRBV11-3 and TRBJ2-7; no firm D call. This CDR3 comprises 12 residues. The V gene's germline CDR1 is SGHNT and CDR2 YENEEA. For the CDR3, the DNA is TGTGCCAGCAGCTTAACCTCCAACGAGCAGTACTTC. Translation gives CASSLTSNEQYF. Looking up the rest from reference TRBV11-3 and TRBJ2-7 gives the full variable domain: EAGVVQSPRYKIIEKKQPVAFWCNPISGHNTLYWYLQNLGQGPELLIRYENEEAVDDSQLPKDRFSAERLKGVDSTLKIQPAELGDSAVYLCASSLTSNEQYFGPGTRLTVT.

Comment on this clone: This likely stems from a read error, as it lies one base from a far larger clone. The genes are TRBV2 and TRBJ2-7, with a tentative D call TRBD2 (5 bases). Germline lookup yields CDR1 SNHLY and CDR2 FYNNEI. The CDR3 runs 13 residues. V was pared by 6 bases and J by 3 bases, with 12 bases between. DNA of the CDR3: TGTGCCAGCAGAGAGGACTGGGACTACGAGCAGTACTTC. Translation: CASREDWDYEQYF.

This chain uses TRBV5-1 with TRBJ2-5; 11 nucleotides match TRBD2. The junction had 12 bases not matched to a gene; V was cut back by 4 bases and J by 4 bases. The CDR3 spans 17 residues. Looked up from germline, CDR1 is SGHRS and CDR2 is YFSETQ. The DNA of the CDR3 is TGCGCCAGCAGCGCCGTTTATCTAGCGGGAGGAGGAGAGACCCAGTACTTC. Encoded protein: CASSAVYLAGGGETQYF.

This clone showed up just a few times. The chain recombines TRBV7-9 with TRBJ1-1, with D possibly being TRBD1 (5 bases). Germline lookup yields CDR1 SEHNR and CDR2 FQNEAQ (reference sequence). The CDR3 runs 13 residues. V lost 7 bases, J lost 2 bases, and 11 bases lay in between. For the CDR3, the DNA is TGTGCCAGCAACCGGGGGTCAAACACTGAAGCTTTCTTT. This codes for CASNRGSNTEAFF. The variable domain in full, with the rest retrieved from reference TRBV7-9 and TRBJ1-1, is DTGVSQNPRHKITKRGQNVTFRCDPISEHNRLYWYRQTLGQGPEFLTYFQNEAQLEKSRLLSDRFSAERPKGSFSTLEIQRTEQGDSAMYLCASNRGSNTEAFFGQGTRLTVV.

This chain joins TRBV10-3 and TRBJ2-2, with 9 nucleotides matching TRBD2. V lost 2 bases to trimming and J lost 0 bases; unmatched junction nucleotides: 1. Germline V CDR1 and CDR2: ENHRY, SYGVKD. This CDR3 spans 16 amino acids. As DNA, the CDR3 is TGTGCCATCAGTGAGAGGACTAGCGCGAACACCGGGGAGCTGTTTTTT. Residues: CAISERTSANTGELFF.

This clone was observed a few times. This chain connects TRBV19 to TRBJ2-2, with 7 bases lining up with TRBD1. V shed 6 bases, J shed 1 base, and the junction held 5 bases outside the gene matches. This CDR3 contains 15 residues. Germline V gene data show CDR1 as LNHDA and CDR2 as SQIVND (reference sequence). The CDR3: CASREGDRNTGELFF. The CDR3, as DNA: TGTGCCAGTAGAGAGGGGGACAGGAACACCGGGGAGCTGTTTTTT.

The chain joins TRBV9 to TRBJ2-1; 11 bases match TRBD2. This CDR3 contains 16 residues. Trimming cost V 2 bases and J 6 bases; bases outside gene matches: 7. Germline CDR1 SGDLS, CDR2 YYNGEE. CDR3: CASSVATSGIGNEQFF. CDR3 bases: TGTGCCAGCAGCGTGGCGACTAGCGGGATCGGCAATGAGCAGTTCTTC.

With respect to this clone: With a far larger clone one base away, a read error is the likely cause. Other DNA sequences from this sample encode an identical CDR3 as well. The chain employs TRBV30 and TRBJ1-2, with TRBD1 as a possible D gene (6 bases). This CDR3 region has 14 residues. Per germline, CDR1 GTSNPN and CDR2 SVGIG (reference sequence). The CDR3 loop reads CAWSVLSGAGGYTF. In DNA form, the CDR3 reads TGTGCCTGGAGTGTACTGTCGGGGGCGGGTGGCTACACATTC.

For this clone: Given a far larger clone just one base away, this is likely a sequencing read error. This sequence joins TRBV5-6 and TRBJ2-7; 8 bases fit TRBD1. The germline V gene has CDR1 SGHDT and CDR2 YYEEEE. After removal of 3 bases from V and 8 bases from J, the junction contained 13 bases not matched to a gene. The CDR3 totals 15 residues. DNA for the CDR3: TGTGCCAGCAGCTCAAAGAGGACAGGGAGCAGCAAGCAGTACTTC. Its translation is CASSSKRTGSSKQYF.

As for this clone: It differs at one base from a far larger clone, so likely a read error. In the same sample, other DNA sequences code for this CDR3. The V call is TRBV28, the J call TRBJ1-2, with 8 bases fitting TRBD1. The CDR3 extends over 15 amino acids. Looked up from germline, CDR1 is MDHEN and CDR2 is SYDVKM. The J segment lost 7 bases and the V segment lost 6 bases, leaving 13 bases of the junction unmatched. The CDR3 bases are TGTGCCAGCAGACCCCCCGCAGGACAGGGTAGTGGCTACACCTTC. As protein: CASRPPAGQGSGYTF.

This clone appeared a single time. The likely explanation is a read error, given a far larger clone one base away. The V and J genes are TRBV5-1 and TRBJ1-2; 12 nucleotides align to TRBD1. Germline assignment: CDR1 SGHRS and CDR2 YFSETQ. Germline trimming cut 4 bases from V and 9 bases from J; bases unmatched to any gene: 10. This CDR3 is 15 amino acids long. This CDR3 reads CASSAGQGAPGCYTF. In DNA, the CDR3 is TGCGCCAGCAGCGCGGGACAGGGGGCGCCGGGTTGCTACACCTTC.

This clone was seen a single time. The chain joins TRBV5-4 to TRBJ2-7; tentatively, D is TRBD1 (6 bases). Germline lookup yields CDR1 SGHNT and CDR2 YYREEE (reference sequence). V was pared by 4 bases and J by 2 bases, with 19 bases between. The CDR3 is 16 residues long. The CDR3 region has the DNA TGTGCCAGCAGCCCAACCACCGGCACAGGGCCCTACGAGCAGTACTTC. Its protein product is CASSPTTGTGPYEQYF.

V gene TRBV27 combines with J gene TRBJ2-1; 8 bases line up with TRBD1. Trimming cost V 2 bases and J 8 bases; bases outside gene matches: 14. The CDR3 totals 17 residues. Germline CDR1 and CDR2: MNHEY and SMNVEV (reference sequence). In nucleotides, the CDR3 is TGTGCCAGCAGTTTAGAACCTCACGGACAGGGTCCCGATGAGCAGTTCTTC. It codes for CASSLEPHGQGPDEQFF.